These T cell receptor beta chains were read from a single sample in a study of cytomegalovirus exposure and HLA in healthy donors. Assay: immunoSEQ multiplex PCR; the TCRdb copy retains only in-frame clones and omits some. Of 180,000 or so clones listed, approximately 86% are singletons. The sequenced sample was PBMCs. Receptors originate from a man in his thirties or forties in good health and CMV-seropositive. The CDR3 runs from the conserved cysteine through the conserved F or W. A D gene is named only where the DNA matches it firmly. Clone sizes are given selectively: once, few, many, or a class where the clone is expanded.

size,J,D,V,CDR3,DNA
NA,TRBJ1-6,NA,TRBV4-3,CASSSDRTIYNSPLHF,TGCGCCAGCAGCAGCGACAGGACAATATATAATTCACCCCTCCACTTT
once,TRBJ2-7,TRBD2,TRBV28,CASSLNLAVYEQYF,TGTGCCAGCAGTTTAAATCTAGCGGTCTACGAGCAGTACTTC
NA,TRBJ1-5,NA,TRBV11-3,CASSAGTSQPQHF,TGTGCCAGCAGCGCCGGGACATCGCAGCCCCAGCATTTT
NA,TRBJ2-5,NA,TRBV2,CASRGVRERNQETQYF,TGTGCCAGCAGGGGGGTGAGGGAGCGGAACCAAGAGACCCAGTACTTC
once,TRBJ1-3,NA,TRBV2,CASSYTGPSGNTIYF,TGTGCCAGCAGTTATACAGGGCCCTCTGGAAACACCATATATTTT
NA,TRBJ1-6,NA,TRBV2,CASSLFYRDYNSPLHF,TGTGCCAGCAGTCTTTTCTACAGGGACTATAATTCACCCCTCCACTTT
NA,TRBJ2-3,NA,TRBV2,CATWGGDITDTQYF,TGTGCCACCTGGGGCGGGGACATCACAGATACGCAGTATTTT
few,TRBJ1-3,NA,TRBV9,CASSALGSGSGNTIYF,TGTGCCAGCAGCGCACTTGGGAGCGGCTCGGGAAACACCATATATTTT
NA,TRBJ1-5,TRBD1,TRBV6-5,CASSYSATGGGQPQHF,TGTGCCAGCAGTTACTCTGCGACAGGGGGCGGTCAGCCCCAGCATTTT
NA,TRBJ1-2,NA,TRBV28,CASSSREVYGYTF,TGTGCCAGCAGTTCCAGGGAAGTCTATGGCTACACCTTC
NA,TRBJ1-5,TRBD1,TRBV6-5,CASREGTGRNQPQHF,TGTGCCAGCAGAGAGGGGACAGGGCGCAATCAGCCCCAGCATTTT
NA,TRBJ2-1,NA,TRBV5-1,CASSFGGITKPYNEQFF,TGCGCCAGCAGCTTCGGCGGGATCACCAAACCCTACAATGAGCAGTTCTTC
NA,TRBJ2-7,NA,TRBV18,CASSPSREFVYEQYF,TGTGCCAGCTCCCCATCGAGGGAGTTCGTCTACGAGCAGTACTTC
NA,TRBJ2-7,TRBD1,TRBV19,CASTGTGAYEQYF,TGTGCCAGTACTGGGACAGGGGCCTACGAGCAGTACTTC
NA,TRBJ2-7,NA,TRBV5-1,CASSLGGHEQYF,TGCGCCAGCAGCTTGGGCGGGCACGAGCAGTACTTC
NA,TRBJ2-7,TRBD1,TRBV5-1,CASSSSRQGLYEQYF,TGCGCCAGCAGCTCCTCCCGACAGGGTCTTTACGAGCAGTACTTC
NA,TRBJ2-7,NA,TRBV5-6,CASSLGGSFSPYEQYF,TGTGCCAGCAGCTTGGGGGGCAGCTTTTCGCCTTACGAGCAGTACTTC
NA,TRBJ2-7,NA,TRBV2,CASSAWVGEQYF,TGTGCCAGCAGTGCGTGGGTGGGCGAGCAGTACTTC
few,TRBJ1-5,NA,TRBV2,CASSQEIDQPQHF,TGTGCCAGCAGTCAAGAGATCGATCAGCCCCAGCATTTT
NA,TRBJ2-7,NA,TRBV4-3,CASSQGLTSGEQYF,TGCGCCAGCAGCCAGGGTCTCACATCGGGAGAGCAGTACTTC
NA,TRBJ2-1,NA,TRBV6-6,CASSYRGSSYNEQFF,TGTGCCAGCAGTTATCGAGGGAGCTCCTACAATGAGCAGTTCTTC
NA,TRBJ1-1,NA,TRBV5-1,CASSLDTRNTEAFF,TGCGCCAGCAGCTTGGACACTAGGAACACTGAAGCTTTCTTT
NA,TRBJ2-7,NA,TRBV9,CASSLSDGYEQYF,TGTGCCAGCAGCCTCTCGGACGGGTACGAGCAGTACTTC
few,TRBJ1-2,NA,TRBV2,CASSDRGTPGGYTF,TGTGCCAGCAGTGACCGGGGGACACCCGGAGGCTACACCTTC
NA,TRBJ1-2,TRBD1,TRBV28,CASSPPGQGAYYGYTF,TGTGCCAGCAGTCCACCGGGACAGGGGGCGTACTATGGCTACACCTTC
NA,TRBJ2-7,NA,TRBV7-3,CASSALGGGTSYEQYF,TGTGCCAGCAGCGCTCTAGGGGGCGGGACCAGCTACGAGCAGTACTTC
NA,TRBJ2-1,TRBD2,TRBV7-2,CASSPSGLAGGVQFF,TGTGCCAGCAGCCCATCGGGACTAGCGGGAGGTGTGCAGTTCTTC
NA,TRBJ1-1,TRBD1,TRBV27,CASSQGTDAEAFF,TGTGCCAGCAGTCAAGGGACAGACGCTGAAGCTTTCTTT
NA,TRBJ2-1,NA,TRBV9,CASSVVGVAYNEQFF,TGTGCCAGCAGCGTAGTGGGAGTAGCCTACAATGAGCAGTTCTTC
NA,TRBJ1-5,NA,TRBV25-1,CASSPGQYNQPQHF,TGTGCCAGCAGTCCCGGACAGTACAATCAGCCCCAGCATTTT
NA,TRBJ2-7,NA,TRBV7-9,CASSLSLGGEQYF,TGTGCCAGCAGCTTAAGTCTGGGGGGAGAGCAGTACTTC
NA,TRBJ2-2,NA,TRBV27,CASSARQNTGELFF,TGTGCCAGCAGTGCCCGACAGAACACCGGGGAGCTGTTTTTT
few,TRBJ2-7,NA,TRBV21-1,CASKRGEVDESYEQYF,TGTGCCTCAAAGAGGGGGGAGGTAGATGAGTCCTACGAGCAGTACTTC
NA,TRBJ2-2,NA,TRBV30,CAWGPGTGELFF,TGTGCCTGGGGGCCAGGCACCGGGGAGCTGTTTTTT
few,TRBJ1-2,NA,TRBV5-4,CASSLDSHYGYTF,TGTGCCAGCAGCTTGGATAGCCACTATGGCTACACCTTC
NA,TRBJ2-3,NA,TRBV25-1,CASSIDDTQYF,TGTGCCAGCAGTATTGACGATACGCAGTATTTT
NA,TRBJ1-2,NA,TRBV7-2,CASSLGVTAGNSYGYTF,TGTGCCAGCAGCTTAGGGGTAACGGCAGGTAACAGCTATGGCTACACCTTC
NA,TRBJ2-1,NA,TRBV4-1,CASSRIATMNEEQFF,TGCGCCAGCAGCCGAATCGCGACTATGAATGAGGAGCAGTTCTTC
NA,TRBJ1-1,NA,TRBV27,CASSFIISATEAFF,TGTGCCAGCAGTTTTATAATCTCGGCGACTGAAGCTTTCTTT
NA,TRBJ1-6,TRBD1,TRBV14,CASSPQGATENSPLHF,TGTGCCAGCAGTCCACAGGGGGCTACGGAAAATTCACCCCTCCACTTT
NA,TRBJ2-1,NA,TRBV19,CASRYGGGGEQFF,TGTGCCAGTAGGTACGGGGGAGGGGGTGAGCAGTTCTTC
NA,TRBJ2-4,TRBD2,TRBV5-1,CASSSGTGGNIQYF,TGCGCCAGCAGCTCCGGGACCGGGGGGAACATTCAGTACTTC
NA,TRBJ2-6,NA,TRBV11-2,CASRIYGSKAGANVLTF,TGTGCCAGCAGAATTTACGGGAGCAAGGCTGGGGCCAACGTCCTGACTTTC
NA,TRBJ2-4,TRBD2,TRBV5-1,CASSLSGGGGKNIQYF,TGCGCCAGCAGCTTAAGCGGGGGAGGAGGCAAAAACATTCAGTACTTC
few,TRBJ1-1,TRBD1,TRBV11-2,CASSLIPGQINTEAFF,TGTGCCAGCAGCTTGATACCGGGACAGATAAACACTGAAGCTTTCTTT
NA,TRBJ2-7,NA,TRBV4-1,CASSLSQGGYEQYF,TGCGCCAGCAGCCTTTCCCAGGGTGGCTACGAGCAGTACTTC
NA,TRBJ2-7,TRBD2,TRBV7-9,CASRPPGGGYGTYEQYF,TGTGCCAGCAGACCCCCTGGGGGGGGATACGGCACCTACGAGCAGTACTTC
NA,TRBJ2-1,NA,TRBV5-6,CASSLWGTGSYNEQFF,TGTGCCAGCAGCTTGTGGGGGACGGGCTCCTACAATGAGCAGTTCTTC
NA,TRBJ1-6,TRBD1,TRBV7-6,CASSPSFRTGPLHF,TGTGCCAGCAGCCCATCTTTCCGGACAGGACCCCTCCACTTT
once,TRBJ1-2,NA,TRBV11-3,CASSLVGYGYTF,TGTGCCAGCAGCTTAGTAGGCTATGGCTACACCTTC
NA,TRBJ1-4,NA,TRBV12-1,CATRTGPGASDYEKLFF,TGTGCCACCCGGACAGGGCCGGGGGCGTCTGATTATGAAAAACTGTTTTTT
NA,TRBJ2-5,NA,TRBV5-6,CASSLAATGGRKTQYF,TGTGCCAGCAGCTTGGCCGCTACGGGGGGCCGAAAGACCCAGTACTTC
NA,TRBJ1-1,NA,TRBV25-1,CASSVGGNTEAFF,TGTGCCAGCAGTGTTGGGGGTAACACTGAAGCTTTCTTT
NA,TRBJ1-2,NA,TRBV7-2,CASSLLNHGYTF,TGTGCCAGCAGCCTCTTGAATCATGGCTACACCTTC
NA,TRBJ2-7,NA,TRBV10-3,CAISESSPQGPSREQYF,TGTGCCATCAGTGAGTCGAGCCCGCAGGGACCCTCTCGGGAGCAGTACTTC